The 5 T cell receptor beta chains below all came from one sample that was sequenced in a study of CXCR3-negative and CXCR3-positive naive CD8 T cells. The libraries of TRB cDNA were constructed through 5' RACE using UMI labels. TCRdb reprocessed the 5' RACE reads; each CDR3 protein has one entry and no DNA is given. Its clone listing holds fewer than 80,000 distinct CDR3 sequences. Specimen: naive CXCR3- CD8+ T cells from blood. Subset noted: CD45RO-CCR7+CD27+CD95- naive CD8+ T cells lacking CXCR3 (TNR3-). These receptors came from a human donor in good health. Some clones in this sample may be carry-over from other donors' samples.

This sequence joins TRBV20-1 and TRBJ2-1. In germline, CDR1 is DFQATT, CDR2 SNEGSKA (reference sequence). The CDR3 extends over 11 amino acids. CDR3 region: CSVILGVEQFF.

This chain's CDR3 is CASSYGQGVNEQFF. The chain combines TRBV19 with TRBJ2-1; TCRdb designates TRBD1, a call that cannot be tested without DNA. Germline CDR1 is LNHDA and CDR2 is SQIVND (reference sequence). The CDR3 has 14 amino acids.

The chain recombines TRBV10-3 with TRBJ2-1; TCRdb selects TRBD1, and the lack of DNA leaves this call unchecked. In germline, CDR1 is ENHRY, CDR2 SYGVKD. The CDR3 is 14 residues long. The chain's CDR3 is CAISTDRGGDEQFF.

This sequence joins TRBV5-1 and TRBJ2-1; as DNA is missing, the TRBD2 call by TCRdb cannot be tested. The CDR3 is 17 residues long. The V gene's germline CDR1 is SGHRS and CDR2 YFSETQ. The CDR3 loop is CASSFGAGGPYYNEQFF.

The CDR3 protein is CASSLLDNEQFF. The V gene is TRBV7-9, the J gene TRBJ2-1. The length of the CDR3 is 12 residues. Germline V lookup: CDR1 SEHNR, CDR2 FQNEAQ (reference sequence).